The TCR beta chain under discussion was sequenced for a study of blood T cell repertoires in COVID-19. As for the study in general: Italy, Spain and the United States were the sources of the convalescent and acute COVID-19 samples. Sources were T cells, B-cell-depleted T cells, or PBMCs; the material itself was cDNA or gDNA.

Per the original methods: Amplification of reference gene primers provided the estimated nucleated cell counts. Clones were sequenced by immunoSEQ multiplex PCR, and TCRdb holds only the in-frame ones, with some missing. That table is the source of V, J and clone size, and D and trimming were worked out from the DNA. The table shows fewer than 200,000 clones, with under 85% occurring only once. This clone was counted a few times. Its ends do not fully match the called genes, so a read error is possible. Germline loops: CDR1 SQVTM, CDR2 ANQGSEA. The CDR3 loop spans 12 amino acids. The TCR sequence derives from a woman of 80 years or more with acute or convalescent COVID-19. The sample was peripheral blood. This sequence joins TRBV29-1 and TRBJ2-7; the D gene is possibly TRBD2 (6 bases). CDR3 nucleotides: TGCAGCGTTGATATGGGACGGGGGAGGAGGATTTTC. Residues: CSVDMGRGRRIF.